Presented here are 2 T cell receptor beta chains from one specimen sequenced in a study of T-cell reconstitution after alpha-beta-depleted transplantation in children. A library of TCRbeta sequences, prepared with unique molecular identifiers, was generated. One entry per CDR3 protein results from TCRdb running MiXCR on the PCR reads. The table has roughly 150,000 distinct CDR3 sequences, roughly 10% seen once. Sample: PBMCs, taken before TCRalphabeta/CD19-depleted stem cell transplant. Source of these receptors: a boy under 10 years old with acute myeloid leukemia, due to receive a stem cell transplant.

This clonotype was recorded many times. The chain employs TRBV7-2 and TRBJ2-1; no clear D gene. V gave up 0 bases and J gave up 4 bases, with 4 bases separating them. This CDR3 region has 13 residues. The germline CDR1 and CDR2 sequences are SGHTA and FQGNSA. As DNA, the CDR3 is TGTGCCAGCAGCTTAGCGCTTTACAATGAGCAGTTCTTC. Translation: CASSLALYNEQFF.

This clonotype was seen many times. The V and J genes are TRBV20-1 and TRBJ2-7; TRBD2 matches 7 bases. The CDR3 loop spans 13 amino acids. Germline CDR1 is DFQATT and CDR2 is SNEGSKA (reference sequence). V was pared by 3 bases and J by 0 bases, with 2 bases of the junction left unmatched. DNA of the CDR3: TGCAGTGCTAGCGGGGGGAGCTCCTACGAGCAGTACGTC. Residues: CSASGGSSYEQYV.